These 17 T cell receptor beta chains came from one sample sequenced in a study of T cell responses to AZD1222 COVID-19 vaccine. The protocol was immunoSEQ multiplex PCR, while the TCRdb copy is restricted to in-frame clones and leaves out a portion. The sample lists roughly 140,000 clones; around 94% were seen once. Here the sequenced sample was peripheral blood, taken on day 0 of AZD1222 vaccination. These receptors were collected from an adult in good health.

This chain uses TRBV5-6 with TRBJ1-1; unclear D gene. CDR3 length: 13 residues. V lost 0 bases, J lost 1 base, and 4 bases lay in between. Germline-derived CDR1 and CDR2 are SGHDT and YYEEEE. DNA for the CDR3: TGTGCCAGCAGCTTGGTGTGGAACACTGAAGCTTTCTTT. It codes for CASSLVWNTEAFF.

This clone was counted a single time. This chain connects TRBV5-1 to TRBJ2-2; no clear D gene. CDR3 size: 14 residues. CDR1 is SGHRS, CDR2 YFSETQ, per germline. V was clipped by 4 bases and J by 7 bases, with 14 bases between them. CDR3 nucleotide sequence: TGCGCCAGCAGCCCATCAGGTTATGTCGGGGAGCTGTTTTTT. Residues: CASSPSGYVGELFF. The full variable domain, rest sourced from reference TRBV5-1 and TRBJ2-2, is KAGVTQTPRYLIKTRGQQVTLSCSPISGHRSVSWYQQTPGQGLQFLFEYFSETQRNKGNFPGRFSGRQFSNSRSEMNVSTLELGDSALYLCASSPSGYVGELFFGEGSRLTVL.

V and J are TRBV2 and TRBJ2-1; 8 nucleotides align to TRBD2. V dropped 3 bases and J dropped 3; count of bases not matched to a gene: 4. The germline V gene has CDR1 SNHLY and CDR2 FYNNEI. CDR3 length: 15 amino acids. In DNA form, the CDR3 reads TGTGCCAGCAGTGAGCGGGAGGTGATCTACAATGAGCAGTTCTTC. Encoded protein: CASSEREVIYNEQFF.

The rearrangement uses TRBV4-1 and TRBJ2-1, with TRBD2 matching 9 bases. This CDR3 region has 16 residues. Germline V gene lookup returns CDR1 MGHRA and CDR2 YSYEKL. The trim removed 0 bases at V and 4 bases at J, leaving 4 bases unmatched. CDR3: CASSQESAGGYNEQFF. CDR3 in DNA: TGCGCCAGCAGCCAAGAATCAGCGGGAGGTTACAATGAGCAGTTCTTC.

The chain recombines TRBV6-2 or TRBV6-3 with TRBJ2-7; D might be TRBD1 or TRBD2, each matching 6 bases. The V and J ends lost 6 bases and 5 bases respectively, with 20 bases between them. Germline lookup yields CDR1 MNHEY and CDR2 SVGEGT. This CDR3 region has 15 residues. Here the CDR3 reads CASSPTRGPSDEQYV. The CDR3 DNA sequence: TGTGCCAGCAGCCCCACCCGGGGGCCCTCAGACGAGCAGTACGTC.

The chain carries TRBV2 and TRBJ1-2; 7 nucleotides align to TRBD1. Germline-derived CDR1 and CDR2 are SNHLY and FYNNEI. The CDR3 length is 14 residues. The V segment lost 7 bases and the J segment 4 bases; nucleotides outside the gene matches: 9. This CDR3 reads CASIFSRGPYGYTF. CDR3 sequence (DNA): TGTGCCAGCATTTTTTCTAGGGGGCCCTATGGCTACACCTTC.

The V and J genes are TRBV3-1 (or the pseudogene TRBV3-2) and TRBJ1-2, with 9 bases matching TRBD1. The CDR3 has 14 amino acids. Germline V gene data show CDR1 as LGHDT and CDR2 as YNNKEL (reference sequence). After removal of 5 bases from V and 5 bases from J, the junction contained 6 bases not matched to a gene. The CDR3 here is CASSFTGGRYGYTF. As DNA, the CDR3 is TGTGCCAGCAGCTTTACAGGGGGCCGGTATGGCTACACCTTC.

The chain links TRBV6-5 to TRBJ1-1; tentative D call: TRBD1 (6 bases). V lost 6 bases, J lost 6 bases, and 20 bases lay in between. This CDR3 contains 15 residues. Germline V CDR1 and CDR2: MNHEY, SVGAGI. In DNA, the CDR3 is TGTGCCAGCAGCCTCTCGGCGGGGGCAAGCTCTGAAGCTTTCTTT. This encodes CASSLSAGASSEAFF.

The chain employs TRBV5-4 and TRBJ2-3; unclear D gene. This CDR3 contains 13 residues. The V and J ends lost 1 base and 2 bases respectively, with 5 bases between them. Germline lookup yields CDR1 SGHNT and CDR2 YYREEE (reference sequence). CDR3 in DNA: TGTGCCAGCAGCTTGCCCACCACAGATACGCAGTATTTT. Translation gives CASSLPTTDTQYF.

The chain is built from TRBV4-2 and TRBJ2-3; the match to TRBD2 covers 7 bases. Germline CDR1 reads LGHNA; CDR2 reads YNFKEQ. V shed 4 bases and J 2 bases; nucleotides not matched to a gene: 6. This CDR3 contains 15 residues. The CDR3 DNA is TGTGCCAGCAGCCTAACCAGCGGGACCACAGATACGCAGTATTTT. It yields the protein CASSLTSGTTDTQYF.

The chain combines TRBV5-4 with TRBJ2-5; D call uncertain. This CDR3 has 12 residues. Germline V gene data show CDR1 as SGHNT and CDR2 as YYREEE (reference sequence). V lost 7 bases and J 3 bases, leaving 10 bases between the germline ends. The CDR3 nucleotides read TGTGCCAGCGGCGGCCCAAAAGAGACCCAGTACTTC. Translation gives CASGGPKETQYF.

J is TRBJ1-1 and V is TRBV28; D remains ambiguous. Between the trimmed V and J ends, which lost 2 bases and 3 bases, there was a span of 16 bases. This CDR3 has 16 amino acids. The germline V gene has CDR1 MDHEN and CDR2 SYDVKM. In DNA form, the CDR3 reads TGTGCCAGCAGTTTAGCCAATTGGGTTTCTGACACTGAAGCTTTCTTT. This encodes CASSLANWVSDTEAFF.

This rearrangement joins TRBV5-6 to TRBJ1-6; D unclear. The CDR3 has 15 residues. From germline, CDR1 is SGHDT and CDR2 YYEEEE. V lost 2 bases, J lost 6 bases, and 12 bases lay in between. This chain's CDR3 is CASSFDTGLNSPLHF. As DNA, the CDR3 is TGTGCCAGCAGCTTTGATACCGGGCTTAATTCACCCCTCCACTTT.

The J gene is TRBJ2-1, the V gene TRBV12-3 or TRBV12-4; 7 positions match TRBD2. This CDR3 is built from 13 residues. V lost 6 bases, J lost 8 bases, and 7 bases stayed unmatched. The CDR3 spells CASSPGLVYEQFF. DNA of the CDR3: TGTGCCAGCAGCCCTGGACTAGTCTATGAGCAGTTCTTC.

The chain links TRBV3-1 (or the pseudogene TRBV3-2) to TRBJ1-1, with no clear D. The CDR3 extends over 14 amino acids. Per germline, CDR1 LGHDT and CDR2 YNNKEL (reference sequence). V gave up 2 bases and J gave up 1 base, with 8 bases separating them. The CDR3 bases are TGTGCCAGCAGCCAATCCACAGAGAACACTGAAGCTTTCTTT. Translation: CASSQSTENTEAFF.

The chain links TRBV25-1 to TRBJ2-3; possibly TRBD2 for D (6 bases). The CDR3 runs 15 residues. Germline V gene data show CDR1 as MGHDK and CDR2 as SYGVNS. Trimming pared 6 bases from V and 0 bases from J, leaving 13 bases between. The CDR3 reads CASSLSRGSTDTQYF. As DNA, the CDR3 is TGTGCCAGCAGCCTGTCGCGGGGTAGCACAGATACGCAGTATTTT.

The chain couples TRBV6-2 or TRBV6-3 to TRBJ2-1, with 8 positions matching TRBD2. Trimming at V came to 4 bases and at J to 6 bases, leaving 8 bases not matched to a gene. The CDR3 length is 15 residues. From germline, CDR1 is MNHEY and CDR2 SVGEGT. CDR3 protein: CASSSHRTSFNEQFF. For the CDR3, the DNA is TGTGCCAGCAGTTCACACAGGACTAGCTTCAATGAGCAGTTCTTC.